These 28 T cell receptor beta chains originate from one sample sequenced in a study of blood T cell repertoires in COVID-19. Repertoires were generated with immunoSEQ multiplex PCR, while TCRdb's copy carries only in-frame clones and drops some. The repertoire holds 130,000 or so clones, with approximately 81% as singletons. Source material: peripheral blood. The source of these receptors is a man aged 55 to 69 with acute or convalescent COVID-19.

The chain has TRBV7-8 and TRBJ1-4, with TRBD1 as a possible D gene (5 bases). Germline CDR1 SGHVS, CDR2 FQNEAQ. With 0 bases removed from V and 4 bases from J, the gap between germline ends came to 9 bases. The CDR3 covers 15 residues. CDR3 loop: CASSLARQYNEKLFF. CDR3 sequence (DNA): TGTGCCAGCAGCTTAGCGCGACAGTATAATGAAAAACTGTTTTTT.

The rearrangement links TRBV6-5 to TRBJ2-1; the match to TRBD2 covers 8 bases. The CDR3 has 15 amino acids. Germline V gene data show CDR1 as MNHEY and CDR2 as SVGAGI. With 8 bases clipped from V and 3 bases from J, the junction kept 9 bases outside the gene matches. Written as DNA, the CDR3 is TGTGCCAGCGGACCTCTTAGCGGGGACTACAATGAGCAGTTCTTC. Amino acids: CASGPLSGDYNEQFF.

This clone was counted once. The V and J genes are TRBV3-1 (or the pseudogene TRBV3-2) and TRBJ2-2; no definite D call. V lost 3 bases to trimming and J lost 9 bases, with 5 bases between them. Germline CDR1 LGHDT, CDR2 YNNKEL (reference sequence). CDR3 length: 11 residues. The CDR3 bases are TGTGCCAGCAGCCAGAACAGGGAGCTGTTTTTT. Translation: CASSQNRELFF.

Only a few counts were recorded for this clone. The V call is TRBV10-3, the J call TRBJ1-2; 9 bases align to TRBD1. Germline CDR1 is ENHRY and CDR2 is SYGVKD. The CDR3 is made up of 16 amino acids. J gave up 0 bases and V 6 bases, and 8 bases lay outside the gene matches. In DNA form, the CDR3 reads TGTGCCATCAGGGCAGGGACAGGGTTCGCTAACTATGGCTACACCTTC. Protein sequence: CAIRAGTGFANYGYTF.

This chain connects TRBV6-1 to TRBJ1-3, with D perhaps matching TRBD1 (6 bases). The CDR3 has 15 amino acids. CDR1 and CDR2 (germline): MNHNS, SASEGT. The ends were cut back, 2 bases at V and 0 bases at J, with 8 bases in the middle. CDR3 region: CASSERRGSGNTIYF. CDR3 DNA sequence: TGTGCCAGCAGTGAACGCAGGGGCTCTGGAAACACCATATATTTT.

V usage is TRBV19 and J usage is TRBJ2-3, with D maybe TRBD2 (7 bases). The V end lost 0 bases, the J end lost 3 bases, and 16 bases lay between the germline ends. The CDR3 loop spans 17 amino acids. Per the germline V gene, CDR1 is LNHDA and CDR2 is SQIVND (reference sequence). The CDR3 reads CASSIDRGAPLTDTQYF. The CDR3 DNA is TGTGCCAGTAGTATAGATCGGGGGGCGCCCCTGACAGATACGCAGTATTTT.

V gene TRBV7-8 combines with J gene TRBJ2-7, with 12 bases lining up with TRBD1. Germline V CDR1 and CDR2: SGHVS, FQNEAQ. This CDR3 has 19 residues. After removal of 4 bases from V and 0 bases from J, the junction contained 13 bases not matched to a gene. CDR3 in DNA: TGTGCCAGCAGCTCACCGGGACAGGGGGCCAGTTCCTCCTCCTACGAGCAGTACTTC. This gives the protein CASSSPGQGASSSSYEQYF.

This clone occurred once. The CDR3 sequence is CASSLGQAGEGETQYF. CDR3 nucleotides: TGCGCCAGCAGCTTGGGTCAGGCGGGAGAGGGAGAGACCCAGTACTTC. V and J are TRBV5-1 and TRBJ2-5, with TRBD2 matching over 7 bases. J was trimmed by 4 bases and V by 0 bases; bases with no gene match: 9. The CDR3 length is 16 residues. The germline V gene has CDR1 SGHRS and CDR2 YFSETQ.

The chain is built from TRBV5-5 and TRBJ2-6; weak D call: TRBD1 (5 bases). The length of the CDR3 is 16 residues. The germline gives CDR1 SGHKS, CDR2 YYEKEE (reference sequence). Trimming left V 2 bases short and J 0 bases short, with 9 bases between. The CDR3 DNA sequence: TGTGCCAGCAGCTTTAGACAGTTCTCTGGGGCCAACGTCCTGACTTTC. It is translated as CASSFRQFSGANVLTF.

CDR3 in amino acids: CASSEPPSGGGARETQYF. CDR3 nucleotides: TGCGCCAGCAGTGAGCCGCCGTCTGGCGGGGGGGCGAGGGAGACCCAGTACTTC. The chain joins TRBV10-2 to TRBJ2-5, with TRBD2 matching 9 bases. The germline V gene encodes CDR1 WSHSY and CDR2 SAAADI. CDR3 length: 18 residues. The V segment lost 2 bases and the J segment 5 bases; nucleotides outside the gene matches: 15.

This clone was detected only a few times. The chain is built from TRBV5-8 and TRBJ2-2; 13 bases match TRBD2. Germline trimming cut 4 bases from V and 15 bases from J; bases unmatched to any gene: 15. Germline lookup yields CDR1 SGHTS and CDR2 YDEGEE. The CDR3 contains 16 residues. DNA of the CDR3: TGTGCCAGCAGCGGCGGACTAGCGGGGGTCGCCAGGAAAGTGTTTTTT. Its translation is CASSGGLAGVARKVFF.

CDR3: CATSGATGVGQPQHF. CDR3 DNA sequence: TGTGCCACCAGTGGAGCGACTGGAGTCGGTCAGCCCCAGCATTTT. This chain connects TRBV24-1 to TRBJ1-5; no definite D call. The V gene lost 5 bases and the J gene lost 6 bases, with 16 bases spanning the gap. The CDR3 has 15 amino acids. Germline assignment: CDR1 KGHDR and CDR2 SFDVKD.

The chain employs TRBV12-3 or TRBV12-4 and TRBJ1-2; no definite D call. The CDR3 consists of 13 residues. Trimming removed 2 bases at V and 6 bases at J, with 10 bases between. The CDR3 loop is CASSLQVIHGYTF. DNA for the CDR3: TGTGCCAGCAGTTTACAGGTGATCCATGGCTACACCTTC.

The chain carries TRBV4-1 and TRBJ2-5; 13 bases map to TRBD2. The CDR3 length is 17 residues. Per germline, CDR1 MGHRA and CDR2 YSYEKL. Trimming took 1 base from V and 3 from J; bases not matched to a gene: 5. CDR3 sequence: CASSQGLGLAGEETQYF. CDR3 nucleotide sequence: TGCGCCAGCAGCCAAGGACTAGGACTAGCGGGAGAAGAGACCCAGTACTTC.

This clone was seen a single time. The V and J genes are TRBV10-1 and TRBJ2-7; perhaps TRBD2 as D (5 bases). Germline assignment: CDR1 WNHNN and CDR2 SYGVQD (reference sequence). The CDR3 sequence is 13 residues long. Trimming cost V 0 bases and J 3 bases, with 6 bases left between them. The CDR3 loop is CASSESGSYEQYF. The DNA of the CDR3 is TGCGCCAGCAGTGAGTCTGGGAGCTACGAGCAGTACTTC.

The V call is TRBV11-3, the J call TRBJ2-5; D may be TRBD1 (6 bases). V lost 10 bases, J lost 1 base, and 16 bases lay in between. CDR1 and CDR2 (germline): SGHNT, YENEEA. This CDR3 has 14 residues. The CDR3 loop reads CATSRTASQETQYF. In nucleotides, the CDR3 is TGTGCCACTTCGCGGACAGCCTCCCAAGAGACCCAGTACTTC.

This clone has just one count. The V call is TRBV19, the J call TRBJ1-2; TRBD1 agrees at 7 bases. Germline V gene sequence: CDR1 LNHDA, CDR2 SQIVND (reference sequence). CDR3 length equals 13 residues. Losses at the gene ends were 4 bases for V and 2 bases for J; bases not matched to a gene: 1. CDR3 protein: CASSTTGNYGYTF. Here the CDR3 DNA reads TGTGCCAGTAGTACGACAGGGAACTATGGCTACACCTTC.

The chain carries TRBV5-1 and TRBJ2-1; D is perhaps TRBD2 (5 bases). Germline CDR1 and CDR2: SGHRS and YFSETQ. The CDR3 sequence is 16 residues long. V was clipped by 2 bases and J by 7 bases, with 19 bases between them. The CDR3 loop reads CASSFVSVATSNEQFF. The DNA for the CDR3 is TGCGCCAGCAGCTTTGTTAGCGTCGCTACTAGTAATGAGCAGTTCTTC.

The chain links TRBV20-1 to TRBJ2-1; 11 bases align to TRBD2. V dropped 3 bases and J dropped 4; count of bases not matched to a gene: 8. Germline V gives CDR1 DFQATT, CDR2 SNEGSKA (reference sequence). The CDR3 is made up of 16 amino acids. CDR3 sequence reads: CSASSLTSGGYNEQFF. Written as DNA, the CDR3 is TGCAGTGCTAGTAGTCTAACTAGCGGGGGATACAATGAGCAGTTCTTC.

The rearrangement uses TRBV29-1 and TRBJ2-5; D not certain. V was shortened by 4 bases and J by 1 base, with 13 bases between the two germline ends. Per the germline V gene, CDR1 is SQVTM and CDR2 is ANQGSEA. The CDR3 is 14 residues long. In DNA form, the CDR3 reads TGCAGCGTTGCGGTCCTTCAGGCCCAAGAGACCCAGTACTTC. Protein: CSVAVLQAQETQYF.

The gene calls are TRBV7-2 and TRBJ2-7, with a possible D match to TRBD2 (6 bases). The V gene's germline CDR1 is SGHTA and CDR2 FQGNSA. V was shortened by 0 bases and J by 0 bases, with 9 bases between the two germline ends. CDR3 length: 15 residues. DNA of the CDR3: TGTGCCAGCAGCTTAGCCCCGGGAGTCTCCTACGAGCAGTACTTC. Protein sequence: CASSLAPGVSYEQYF.

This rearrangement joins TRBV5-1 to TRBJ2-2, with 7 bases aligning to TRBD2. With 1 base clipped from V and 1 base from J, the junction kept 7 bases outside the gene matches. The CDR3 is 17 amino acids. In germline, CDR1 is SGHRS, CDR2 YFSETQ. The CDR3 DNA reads TGCGCCAGCAGCTTGATCCCCGGCGGGGGGAACACCGGGGAGCTGTTTTTT. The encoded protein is CASSLIPGGGNTGELFF.

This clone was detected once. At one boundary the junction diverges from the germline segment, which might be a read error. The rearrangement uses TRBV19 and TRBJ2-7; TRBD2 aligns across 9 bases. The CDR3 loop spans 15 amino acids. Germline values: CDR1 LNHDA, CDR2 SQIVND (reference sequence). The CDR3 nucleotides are TGTGTCAGTAGTAAAAAATCTAGCGGGGACTACGAGCAGTACTTC. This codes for CVSSKKSSGDYEQYF. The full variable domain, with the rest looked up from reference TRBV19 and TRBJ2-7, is DGGITQSPKYLFRKEGQNVTLSCEQNLNHDAMYWYRQDPGQGLRLIYYSQIVNDFQKGDIAEGYSVSREKKESFPLTVTSAQKNPTAFYLCVSSKKSSGDYEQYFGPGTRLTVT.

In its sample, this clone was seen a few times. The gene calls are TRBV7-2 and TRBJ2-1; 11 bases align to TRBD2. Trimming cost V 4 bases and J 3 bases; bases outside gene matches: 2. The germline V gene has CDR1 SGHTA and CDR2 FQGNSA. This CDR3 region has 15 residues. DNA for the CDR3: TGTGCCAGCAGCTCCACTAGCGGGGGCTACAATGAGCAGTTCTTC. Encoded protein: CASSSTSGGYNEQFF.

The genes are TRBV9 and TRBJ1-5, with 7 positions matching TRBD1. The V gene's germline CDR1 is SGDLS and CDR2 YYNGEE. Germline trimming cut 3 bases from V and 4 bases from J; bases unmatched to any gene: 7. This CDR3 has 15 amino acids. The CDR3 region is CASSGGDSRNQPQHF. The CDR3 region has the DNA TGTGCCAGCAGCGGAGGGGACAGCCGGAATCAGCCCCAGCATTTT.

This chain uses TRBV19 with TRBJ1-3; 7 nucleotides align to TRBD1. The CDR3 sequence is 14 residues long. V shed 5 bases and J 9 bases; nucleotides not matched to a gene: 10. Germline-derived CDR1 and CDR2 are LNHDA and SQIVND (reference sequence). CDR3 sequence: CASSPRDSSSTIYF. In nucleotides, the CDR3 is TGTGCCAGTAGTCCCCGGGACAGTTCCTCCACCATATATTTT.

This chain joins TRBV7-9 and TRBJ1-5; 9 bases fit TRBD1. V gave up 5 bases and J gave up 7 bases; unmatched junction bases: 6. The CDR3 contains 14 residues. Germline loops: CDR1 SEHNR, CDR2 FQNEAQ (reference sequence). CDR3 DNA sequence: TGTGCCAGCAGCAAAACAGGGGGCGAACAGCCCCAGCATTTT. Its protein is CASSKTGGEQPQHF.

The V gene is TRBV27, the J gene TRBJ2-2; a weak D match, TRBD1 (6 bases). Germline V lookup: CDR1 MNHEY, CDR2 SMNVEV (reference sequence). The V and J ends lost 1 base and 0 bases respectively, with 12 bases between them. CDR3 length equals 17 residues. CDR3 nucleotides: TGTGCCAGCAGTTTATACTTCAGGGGCGCGAACACCGGGGAGCTGTTTTTT. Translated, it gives CASSLYFRGANTGELFF.